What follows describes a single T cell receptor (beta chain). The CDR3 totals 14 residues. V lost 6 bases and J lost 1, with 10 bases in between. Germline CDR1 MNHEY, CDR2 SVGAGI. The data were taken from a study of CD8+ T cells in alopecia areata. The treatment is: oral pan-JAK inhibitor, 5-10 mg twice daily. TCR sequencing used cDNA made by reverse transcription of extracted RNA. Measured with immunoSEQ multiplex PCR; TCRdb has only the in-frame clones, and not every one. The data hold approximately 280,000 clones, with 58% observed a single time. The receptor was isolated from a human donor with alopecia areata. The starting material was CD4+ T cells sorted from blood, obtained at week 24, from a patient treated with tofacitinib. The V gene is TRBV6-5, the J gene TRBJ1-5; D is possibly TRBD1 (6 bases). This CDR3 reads CASRPGQSNQPQHF. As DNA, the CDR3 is TGTGCCAGCAGACCTGGACAGAGCAATCAGCCCCAGCATTTT.